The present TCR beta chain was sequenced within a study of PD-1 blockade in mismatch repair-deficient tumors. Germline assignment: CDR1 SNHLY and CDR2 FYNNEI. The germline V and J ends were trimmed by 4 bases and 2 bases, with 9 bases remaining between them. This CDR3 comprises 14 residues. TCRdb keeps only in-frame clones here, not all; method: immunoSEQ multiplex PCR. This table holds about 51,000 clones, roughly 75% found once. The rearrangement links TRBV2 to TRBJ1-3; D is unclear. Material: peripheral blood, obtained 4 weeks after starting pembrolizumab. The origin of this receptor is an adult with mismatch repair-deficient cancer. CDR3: CASSVWAAGNTIYF. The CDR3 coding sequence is TGTGCCAGCAGTGTTTGGGCGGCTGGAAACACCATATATTTT. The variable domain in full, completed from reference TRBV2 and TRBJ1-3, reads EPEVTQTPSHQVTQMGQEVILRCVPISNHLYFYWYRQILGQKVEFLVSFYNNEISEKSEIFDDQFSVERPDGSNFTLKIRSTKLEDSAMYFCASSVWAAGNTIYFGEGSWLTVV.